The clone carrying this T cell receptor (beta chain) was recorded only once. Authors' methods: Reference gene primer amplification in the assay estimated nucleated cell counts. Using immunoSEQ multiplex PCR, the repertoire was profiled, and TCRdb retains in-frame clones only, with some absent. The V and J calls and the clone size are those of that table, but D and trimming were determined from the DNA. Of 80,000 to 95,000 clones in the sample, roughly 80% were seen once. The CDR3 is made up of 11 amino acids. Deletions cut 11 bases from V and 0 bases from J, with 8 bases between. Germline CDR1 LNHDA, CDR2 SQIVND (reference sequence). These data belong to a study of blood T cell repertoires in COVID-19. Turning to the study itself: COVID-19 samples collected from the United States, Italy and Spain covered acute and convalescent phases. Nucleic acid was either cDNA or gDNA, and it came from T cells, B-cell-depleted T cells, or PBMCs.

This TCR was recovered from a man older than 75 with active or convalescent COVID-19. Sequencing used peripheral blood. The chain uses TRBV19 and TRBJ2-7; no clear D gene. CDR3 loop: CAGRSSYEQYF. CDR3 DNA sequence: TGTGCCGGAAGGAGCTCCTACGAGCAGTACTTC.